The TCR beta chain under discussion was sequenced for a study of blood T cell repertoires in COVID-19. The assay was immunoSEQ multiplex PCR, and TCRdb's table has in-frame clones only and misses some. The sample has some 210,000 clones; around 81% are singletons. Material: PBMCs or T cells enriched from blood (not recorded which). The clonotype originates from a man aged 25-45 years with acute COVID-19.

In DNA, the CDR3 is TGTGCCAGCAGTGAAAGACACAATTCACCCCTCCACTTT. Translation gives CASSERHNSPLHF. The chain is built from TRBV2 and TRBJ1-6; D uncertain. This CDR3 has 13 residues. V was clipped by 2 bases and J by 7 bases, with 6 bases between them. CDR1 and CDR2 from the germline V gene are SNHLY and FYNNEI.